Below, 27 T cell receptor beta chains from the same sample are listed, as sequenced in a study of cytomegalovirus exposure and HLA in healthy donors. The PCR employed 60 Vbeta primers together with 13 Jbeta primers. Produced via immunoSEQ multiplex PCR; TCRdb's table is partial and in-frame only. This sample yields 150,000 to 200,000 clones, of which roughly 85% are seen a single time; around 4.8% belongs to the top ten. Material for sequencing was PBMCs. The receptors stem from a woman between 25 and 40 years old in good health and CMV-seropositive.

This chain joins TRBV7-2 and TRBJ1-2; D gene ambiguous. Trimming cost V 1 base and J 1 base, with 10 bases left between them. CDR1 SGHTA and CDR2 FQGNSA come from the germline V gene. This CDR3 comprises 15 residues. The CDR3 region has the DNA TGTGCCAGCAGCTTAGACCAGGAAGATAACTATGGCTACACCTTC. It encodes CASSLDQEDNYGYTF.

The chain joins TRBV11-2 to TRBJ2-3, with D maybe TRBD1 (6 bases). CDR1 and CDR2 from the germline V gene are SGHAT and FQNNGV. Trimming cost V 5 bases and J 0 bases, with 15 bases left between them. CDR3 length: 16 amino acids. CDR3 amino acids: CASSPGDITSTDTQYF. The CDR3 coding sequence is TGTGCCAGCAGCCCCGGGGACATTACTAGCACAGATACGCAGTATTTT.

The V and J genes are TRBV19 and TRBJ1-5, with TRBD1 as a possible D gene (5 bases). CDR3 length: 13 residues. V lost 5 bases, J lost 4 bases, and 9 bases lay in between. Per germline, CDR1 LNHDA and CDR2 SQIVND (reference sequence). The CDR3, as DNA: TGTGCCAGTAGTCTGACAGTAAATCAGCCCCAGCATTTT. Protein sequence: CASSLTVNQPQHF.

This sequence joins TRBV2 and TRBJ2-7; 7 nucleotides align to TRBD1. J was trimmed by 2 bases and V by 5 bases; bases with no gene match: 6. This CDR3 is built from 14 residues. CDR1 is SNHLY, CDR2 FYNNEI, per germline. The CDR3 DNA sequence: TGTGCCAGCAGTAGGACAGGATTCACCTACGAGCAGTACTTC. It yields the protein CASSRTGFTYEQYF.

The gene calls are TRBV15 and TRBJ1-2; D is undetermined. V lost 0 bases and J lost 1, with 9 bases in between. Germline loops: CDR1 LNHNV, CDR2 YYDKDF (reference sequence). This CDR3 has 15 amino acids. The CDR3 protein is CATSRDAGSNYGYTF. For the CDR3, the DNA is TGTGCCACCAGCAGAGATGCGGGCAGTAACTATGGCTACACCTTC.

V usage is TRBV27 and J usage is TRBJ1-5; 9 bases match TRBD1. The J segment lost 2 bases and the V segment lost 8 bases, leaving 7 bases of the junction unmatched. The CDR3 length is 15 residues. Germline V gives CDR1 MNHEY, CDR2 SMNVEV (reference sequence). This CDR3 is CASATGGARNQPQHF. In DNA, the CDR3 is TGTGCCAGCGCTACAGGGGGCGCGCGCAATCAGCCCCAGCATTTT.

This clone was detected only a few times. V gene TRBV7-2 combines with J gene TRBJ2-1; TRBD1 matches at 7 bases. V shed 2 bases, J shed 9 bases, and the junction held 7 bases outside the gene matches. Looked up from germline, CDR1 is SGHTA and CDR2 is FQGNSA. The CDR3 spans 14 residues. The CDR3 reads CASSLNHRGSEQFF. The CDR3 nucleotides are TGTGCCAGCAGCTTAAATCACAGGGGAAGTGAGCAGTTCTTC.

The chain uses TRBV5-4 and TRBJ1-1; tentatively, D is TRBD1 (6 bases). Trimming took 4 bases from V and 3 from J, leaving 16 bases between them. Germline loops: CDR1 SGHNT, CDR2 YYREEE (reference sequence). The CDR3 is 15 residues long. CDR3 sequence: CASSETGRGDTEAFF. The CDR3 bases are TGTGCCAGCAGCGAAACAGGGAGGGGAGACACTGAAGCTTTCTTT.

The V call is TRBV5-1, the J call TRBJ2-2, with D perhaps matching TRBD1 (6 bases). V lost 1 base and J lost 4, with 8 bases in between. The CDR3 runs 14 residues. Per germline, CDR1 SGHRS and CDR2 YFSETQ. The CDR3 nucleotides read TGCGCCAGCAGCTTGACAGGGAGCACCGGGGAGCTGTTTTTT. It encodes CASSLTGSTGELFF. Full variable domain (outside the CDR3, taken from reference TRBV5-1 and TRBJ2-2): KAGVTQTPRYLIKTRGQQVTLSCSPISGHRSVSWYQQTPGQGLQFLFEYFSETQRNKGNFPGRFSGRQFSNSRSEMNVSTLELGDSALYLCASSLTGSTGELFFGEGSRLTVL.

This chain links TRBV6-6 with TRBJ1-5, with D possibly TRBD1 on 6 matching bases. The CDR3 totals 13 residues. V was cut by 4 bases and J by 4 bases, with 8 bases left in between. Germline V gives CDR1 MNHNY, CDR2 SVGAGI (reference sequence). CDR3 coding DNA: TGTGCCAGCAGTTTCGGACAGAATCAGCCCCAGCATTTT. Protein: CASSFGQNQPQHF.

The chain combines TRBV28 with TRBJ2-7, with 9 bases lining up with TRBD1. The CDR3 consists of 12 residues. Trimming at V came to 10 bases and at J to 6 bases, leaving 7 bases not matched to a gene. Germline loops: CDR1 MDHEN, CDR2 SYDVKM. In DNA, the CDR3 is TGTGCCACCAGGACAGGGGAAAGCGAGCAGTACTTC. This translates into CATRTGESEQYF.

This clone has just one count. The J gene is TRBJ1-6, the V gene TRBV18; 9 bases agree with TRBD1. The V segment lost 3 bases and the J segment 9 bases; nucleotides outside the gene matches: 9. The CDR3 is 16 residues long. Germline V lookup: CDR1 KGHSH, CDR2 LQKENI. The CDR3 reads CASSPEGQGSGSPLHF. CDR3 bases: TGTGCCAGCTCACCGGAGGGACAGGGATCTGGTTCACCCCTCCACTTT.

The chain recombines TRBV9 with TRBJ1-1, with D perhaps TRBD1 (5 bases). This CDR3 has 15 residues. The V end was cut by 0 bases, the J end by 6 bases, with 15 bases between. The germline CDR1 and CDR2 sequences are SGDLS and YYNGEE. This chain's CDR3 is CASSVAGGGKAEAFF. CDR3 coding DNA: TGTGCCAGCAGCGTAGCGGGGGGTGGGAAGGCTGAAGCTTTCTTT.

The chain is built from TRBV6-5 and TRBJ2-7; 7 positions match TRBD2. CDR1 and CDR2 (germline): MNHEY, SVGAGI. The CDR3 totals 13 residues. V shed 6 bases and J 2 bases; nucleotides not matched to a gene: 4. The CDR3 loop reads CASRTGGAYEQYF. CDR3 bases: TGTGCCAGCAGGACTGGGGGGGCCTACGAGCAGTACTTC.

The chain uses TRBV5-4 and TRBJ1-2, with 7 bases lining up with TRBD1. Germline assignment: CDR1 SGHNT and CDR2 YYREEE (reference sequence). The length of the CDR3 is 14 residues. Trimming cost V 5 bases and J 3 bases; bases outside gene matches: 7. CDR3 region: CASSYRQGDYGYTF. CDR3 DNA: TGTGCCAGCAGTTACAGACAGGGCGACTATGGCTACACCTTC.

This CDR3 is CATRRADYSFGGYTF. The CDR3 DNA is TGTGCCACTCGTAGAGCCGACTATTCCTTCGGGGGCTACACCTTC. The V gene is TRBV6-5, the J gene TRBJ1-2, with D unresolved. V was trimmed by 10 bases and J by 8 bases, leaving 26 bases between them. The CDR3 loop spans 15 amino acids. Looked up from germline, CDR1 is MNHEY and CDR2 is SVGAGI.

The chain employs TRBV7-2 and TRBJ2-7; D may be TRBD1 (6 bases). The CDR3 is made up of 18 amino acids. Germline lookup yields CDR1 SGHTA and CDR2 FQGNSA. Trimming stripped 5 bases from V and 3 bases from J, with 26 bases between. CDR3 sequence (DNA): TGTGCCAGCAGCCCGATGATGGTCCTCACAGGGCAGGACTACGAGCAGTACTTC. Translated: CASSPMMVLTGQDYEQYF. The full variable domain, completed using reference TRBV7-2 and TRBJ2-7, is GAGVSQSPSNKVTEKGKDVELRCDPISGHTALYWYRQSLGQGLEFLIYFQGNSAPDKSGLPSDRFSAERTGGSVSTLTIQRTQQEDSAVYLCASSPMMVLTGQDYEQYFGPGTRLTVT.

The chain uses TRBV7-9 and TRBJ1-4; 7 bases fit TRBD1. The CDR3 consists of 15 residues. Germline CDR1 reads SEHNR; CDR2 reads FQNEAQ (reference sequence). The ends lost 3 bases at V and 4 bases at J; junction bases unmatched: 5. In DNA form, the CDR3 reads TGTGCCAGCAGCTTGTTGACAGGGTATAATGAAAAACTGTTTTTT. Its translation: CASSLLTGYNEKLFF.

Only a few counts were recorded for this clone. The chain combines TRBV7-2 with TRBJ1-1, with 7 bases that match TRBD1. Germline CDR1 SGHTA, CDR2 FQGNSA. CDR3 length: 14 residues. V gave up 2 bases and J gave up 8 bases; unmatched junction bases: 8. Written as DNA, the CDR3 is TGTGCCAGCAGCTTAATGACAGGGTCGAAGGAAGCTTTCTTT. Residues: CASSLMTGSKEAFF.

A single count supports this clone. CDR3 nucleotide sequence: TGTGCCAGCAGCTTTTTGACAGAAAGAGTAAGCTCCTACAATGAGCAGTTCTTC. It specifies CASSFLTERVSSYNEQFF. The chain combines TRBV7-9 with TRBJ2-1; tentative D call: TRBD1 (5 bases). The germline V gene encodes CDR1 SEHNR and CDR2 FQNEAQ (reference sequence). V was clipped by 3 bases and J by 0 bases, with 18 bases between them. The CDR3 totals 18 residues.

The rearrangement uses TRBV5-6 and TRBJ2-1; 10 nucleotides match TRBD1. Germline loops: CDR1 SGHDT, CDR2 YYEEEE. The CDR3 is 15 amino acids. Trimming took 4 bases from V and 7 from J; bases not matched to a gene: 8. The CDR3 bases are TGTGCCAGCAGCCCAAGGGACAGGGGCAGTAATGAGCAGTTCTTC. It specifies CASSPRDRGSNEQFF. Full variable domain (missing parts from reference TRBV5-6 and TRBJ2-1): DAGVTQSPTHLIKTRGQQVTLRCSPKSGHDTVSWYQQALGQGPQFIFQYYEEEERQRGNFPDRFSGHQFPNYSSELNVNALLLGDSALYLCASSPRDRGSNEQFFGPGTRLTVL.

This clone was detected once. This chain links TRBV5-1 with TRBJ2-5, with D perhaps TRBD2 (5 bases). The CDR3 contains 16 residues. V was clipped by 2 bases and J by 4 bases, with 18 bases between them. Germline V lookup: CDR1 SGHRS, CDR2 YFSETQ. The CDR3 DNA sequence: TGCGCCAGCAGCTTAGGGAGACCCACTTACTTAGAGACCCAGTACTTC. Protein: CASSLGRPTYLETQYF.

The chain joins TRBV4-2 to TRBJ2-7; 11 bases fit TRBD2. The CDR3 has 16 amino acids. Germline V lookup: CDR1 LGHNA, CDR2 YNFKEQ. The junction had 5 bases not matched to a gene; V was cut back by 1 base and J by 3 bases. CDR3 protein: CASSQGLAGGLYEQYF. CDR3 nucleotides: TGTGCCAGCAGCCAAGGCCTAGCGGGGGGTCTCTACGAGCAGTACTTC.

This clone was detected only a few times. Other DNA sequences of this sample code for an identical CDR3. V is TRBV5-1 and J is TRBJ2-1, with TRBD2 identical over 7 bases. The V gene end was trimmed by 3 bases and the J gene end by 2 bases; junction bases not matched to a gene: 2. Germline CDR1 reads SGHRS; CDR2 reads YFSETQ. This CDR3 spans 14 amino acids. DNA of the CDR3: TGCGCCAGCAGCTCTGCGGGGGCCTACAATGAGCAGTTCTTC. Translation: CASSSAGAYNEQFF.

This rearrangement joins TRBV20-1 to TRBJ2-7; tentative D call: TRBD1 (6 bases). Per the germline V gene, CDR1 is DFQATT and CDR2 is SNEGSKA (reference sequence). There are 11 residues in the CDR3. Trimming took off 5 bases at V and 3 bases at J, with 8 bases between the two ends. The CDR3 coding sequence is TGCAGTGCTCCACAGGGCTACGAGCAGTACTTC. Amino acid sequence: CSAPQGYEQYF.

V is TRBV11-3 and J is TRBJ2-1, with D maybe TRBD2 (5 bases). V was cut by 5 bases and J by 9 bases, with 17 bases left in between. Per germline, CDR1 SGHNT and CDR2 YENEEA. The CDR3 has 14 amino acids. The CDR3 spells CASSPLRREGEQFF. The CDR3 DNA reads TGTGCCAGCAGCCCTCTCCGTCGGGAAGGTGAGCAGTTCTTC.

CDR3 sequence (DNA): TGTGCCAGCAGTAGGGCGGGGGGGCCGTGGAATGAGCAGTTCTTC. The encoded protein is CASSRAGGPWNEQFF. The V call is TRBV27, the J call TRBJ2-1, with 9 positions matching TRBD2. V shed 5 bases and J 7 bases; nucleotides not matched to a gene: 9. This CDR3 is 15 amino acids long. Germline CDR1 and CDR2: MNHEY and SMNVEV (reference sequence).